The source of this TCR beta chain is a study of blood T cells in healthy people across ages. Study-level information: About one barcoded beta molecule per two T cells was the capture yield of template switching.

A second PCR, run for about 6 to 11 cycles, used a sample-barcoded 5' primer plus a J-beta primer mix. In TCRdb, the 5' RACE reads were re-called with MiXCR into one record per CDR3 protein. The table has approximately 690,000 distinct CDR3 sequences, roughly 50% seen once. Losses at the gene ends were 5 bases for V and 4 bases for J; bases not matched to a gene: 7. The germline V gene encodes CDR1 SGHTA and CDR2 FQGNSA. This CDR3 has 15 residues. V and J are TRBV7-2 and TRBJ2-1, with TRBD2 identical over 8 bases. The TCR comes from a man aged 60 to 75 in good health. The sequenced sample was blood. The CDR3 DNA is TGTGCCAGCAGCCCCTTCGCGGGGGGTTACAATGAGCAGTTCTTC. This gives the protein CASSPFAGGYNEQFF.